This TCR beta chain was retrieved from a study of blood T cell repertoires in COVID-19. The overall study: Nucleic acid was either cDNA or gDNA, and it came from T cells, B-cell-depleted T cells, or PBMCs.

Looked up from germline, CDR1 is SEHNR and CDR2 is FQNEAQ (reference sequence). The length of the CDR3 is 13 residues. V lost 5 bases and J lost 7, with 12 bases in between. Followed longitudinally, the Seattle patients had been enrolled during active infection. Original methodology: Scientists estimated how many nucleated cells there were by amplifying reference gene primers. Generated by immunoSEQ multiplex PCR, the TCRdb table keeps only in-frame clones and is missing some. Clonal size and the V and J genes are those of that table, whereas D and trimming came from the DNA. Of over 100,000 clones detected, more than 75% appear once; the ten largest clones hold roughly 10%.

This TCR was sampled from an older woman with COVID-19, enrolled during active disease. This sequence joins TRBV7-9 and TRBJ1-5; perhaps TRBD1 as D (6 bases). The sample was peripheral blood. The CDR3 loop is CASSRSGEQPQHF. In DNA, the CDR3 is TGTGCCAGCAGCCGATCAGGGGAACAGCCCCAGCATTTT.